This entry lists 28 T cell receptor beta chains sequenced from one sample in a study of blood T cell repertoires in COVID-19. The assay was immunoSEQ multiplex PCR, and TCRdb's table has in-frame clones only and misses some. Of around 320,000 clones detected, around 87% appear once; the ten largest clones hold more than 2%. The specimen was peripheral blood. The receptors stem from a young man with active or convalescent COVID-19.

The CDR3 DNA reads as TGTGCCAGCAGCCCCCAAGGAGGTTCCTACGAGCAGTACTTC. Translating gives CASSPQGGSYEQYF. The chain links TRBV7-7 to TRBJ2-7, with TRBD2 as a possible D gene (5 bases). CDR3 size: 14 residues. Germline values: CDR1 SSHAT, CDR2 FNYEAQ (reference sequence). V was pared by 5 bases and J by 1 base, with 12 bases between.

V gene TRBV27 combines with J gene TRBJ2-1, with 8 positions matching TRBD1. Germline V CDR1 and CDR2: MNHEY, SMNVEV (reference sequence). This CDR3 region has 15 residues. V trimming: 7 bases; J trimming: 4 bases; junction bases outside the gene matches: 9. The CDR3 nucleotides are TGTGCCAGCACTCAAGACAGGGGACTTTACAATGAGCAGTTCTTC. Residues: CASTQDRGLYNEQFF.

The V and J genes are TRBV5-5 and TRBJ1-1; 10 nucleotides align to TRBD1. The CDR3 has 13 residues. In germline, CDR1 is SGHKS, CDR2 YYEKEE (reference sequence). V lost 1 base, J lost 8 bases, and 2 bases stayed unmatched. The CDR3 loop reads CASSLRQGAEAFF. CDR3 sequence (DNA): TGTGCCAGCAGCTTGAGACAGGGGGCCGAAGCTTTCTTT.

DNA of the CDR3: TGCGCCAGCAGCTTGGGGCTAGCGGGAGTAAGACGTGAGCAGTTCTTC. This codes for CASSLGLAGVRREQFF. The chain recombines TRBV5-1 with TRBJ2-1, with 10 bases matching TRBD2. The CDR3 sequence is 16 residues long. Losses at the gene ends were 0 bases for V and 9 bases for J; bases not matched to a gene: 9. Germline V gives CDR1 SGHRS, CDR2 YFSETQ. The full variable domain, with the rest looked up from reference TRBV5-1 and TRBJ2-1, is KAGVTQTPRYLIKTRGQQVTLSCSPISGHRSVSWYQQTPGQGLQFLFEYFSETQRNKGNFPGRFSGRQFSNSRSEMNVSTLELGDSALYLCASSLGLAGVRREQFFGPGTRLTVL.

This chain joins TRBV7-9 and TRBJ1-1; D not resolved. Germline V gene lookup returns CDR1 SEHNR and CDR2 FQNEAQ (reference sequence). The CDR3 extends over 13 amino acids. The V gene lost 5 bases and the J gene lost 0 bases, with 7 bases spanning the gap. CDR3 sequence (DNA): TGTGCCAGCAGCACCAACATGAACACTGAAGCTTTCTTT. It yields the protein CASSTNMNTEAFF.

The chain couples TRBV28 to TRBJ2-7, with 9 bases matching TRBD1. This CDR3 is 14 amino acids long. V trimming: 5 bases; J trimming: 4 bases; junction bases outside the gene matches: 6. The germline gives CDR1 MDHEN, CDR2 SYDVKM. The CDR3 DNA sequence: TGTGCCAGCAGTGCCGGGACAGGGCAATACGAGCAGTACTTC. It encodes CASSAGTGQYEQYF.

This chain's CDR3 is CASSLGQRMEETQYF. CDR3 bases: TGTGCCAGCAGCTTAGGGCAGCGGATGGAGGAGACCCAGTACTTC. V is TRBV7-2 and J is TRBJ2-5; D may be TRBD2 (5 bases). The CDR3 has 15 residues. V was trimmed by 1 base and J by 5 bases, leaving 14 bases between them. Germline assignment: CDR1 SGHTA and CDR2 FQGNSA.

V usage is TRBV5-5 and J usage is TRBJ2-3; 11 nucleotides align to TRBD2. The ends lost 2 bases at V and 2 bases at J; junction bases unmatched: 4. CDR3 size: 16 residues. Per germline, CDR1 SGHKS and CDR2 YYEKEE (reference sequence). The CDR3 DNA reads as TGTGCCAGCAGCTTTCTGGGACTAGCGGACACAGATACGCAGTATTTT. This translates into CASSFLGLADTDTQYF.

This chain connects TRBV6-4 to TRBJ2-1; 9 nucleotides align to TRBD2. The V gene's germline CDR1 is MRHNA and CDR2 SNTAGT. The CDR3 covers 16 residues. The J segment lost 6 bases and the V segment lost 4 bases, leaving 10 bases of the junction unmatched. The CDR3 DNA follows: TGTGCCAGCAGTGCCGGGGCGGGAGGGCCTCGCAATGAGCAGTTCTTC. Translated: CASSAGAGGPRNEQFF.

The genes are TRBV28 and TRBJ2-7, with D possibly TRBD2 on 6 matching bases. Trimming took off 4 bases at V and 5 bases at J, with 24 bases between the two ends. CDR3 length: 17 amino acids. The germline CDR1 and CDR2 sequences are MDHEN and SYDVKM. The CDR3, as DNA: TGTGCCAGCAGTTCCCCCACGGGGGAGACGATTATGGACGAGCAGTACTTC. Translating gives CASSSPTGETIMDEQYF.

This clone was observed a few times. The rearrangement joins TRBV9 to TRBJ2-2; TRBD2 matches at 7 bases. The CDR3 has 16 residues. V shed 3 bases, J shed 6 bases, and the junction held 11 bases outside the gene matches. CDR1 and CDR2 from the germline V gene are SGDLS and YYNGEE. This chain's CDR3 is CASSAQSGIGSGELFF. The CDR3 bases are TGTGCCAGCAGCGCCCAGAGCGGGATCGGGTCCGGGGAGCTGTTTTTT.

The chain combines TRBV28 with TRBJ1-2, with 12 bases matching TRBD1. Germline CDR1 is MDHEN and CDR2 is SYDVKM. Losses at the gene ends were 3 bases for V and 11 bases for J; bases not matched to a gene: 10. This CDR3 comprises 15 residues. CDR3 coding DNA: TGTGCCAGCAGTTTGAGAGACGGGACAGGGGGCGGATACACCTTC. Translated: CASSLRDGTGGGYTF.

The chain has TRBV4-1 and TRBJ2-5, with D possibly being TRBD2 (5 bases). The CDR3 covers 16 residues. Trimming stripped 5 bases from V and 0 bases from J, with 16 bases between. CDR1 is MGHRA, CDR2 YSYEKL, per germline. The CDR3 protein is CASSTRTSLYQETQYF. The CDR3 DNA reads as TGCGCCAGCAGCACTCGGACTTCGTTGTACCAAGAGACCCAGTACTTC.

This clone appeared a few times. The chain couples TRBV5-1 to TRBJ2-1, with 9 positions matching TRBD2. This CDR3 comprises 16 residues. The junction had 10 bases not matched to a gene; V was cut back by 4 bases and J by 5 bases. In germline, CDR1 is SGHRS, CDR2 YFSETQ. The chain's CDR3 is CASSPPRAGGNNEQFF. CDR3 bases: TGCGCCAGCAGCCCCCCAAGAGCGGGAGGAAACAATGAGCAGTTCTTC.

The chain is built from TRBV12-3 or TRBV12-4 and TRBJ2-3, with a weak D call TRBD2 (6 bases). CDR3 length: 13 amino acids. V lost 10 bases to trimming and J lost 4 bases, with 15 bases between them. The DNA of the CDR3 is TGTGCCACGAGTCGACTAGTTGCAGATACGCAGTATTTT. It is translated as CATSRLVADTQYF.

The chain employs TRBV10-2 and TRBJ2-7; tentative D call: TRBD1 (5 bases). This CDR3 is built from 16 residues. V was clipped by 9 bases and J by 2 bases, with 23 bases between them. Germline lookup yields CDR1 WSHSY and CDR2 SAAADI. Written as DNA, the CDR3 is TGCGCCAGATTACCCTTTTTGCCACAAGGGGCCTACGAGCAGTACTTC. Its protein is CARLPFLPQGAYEQYF.

The rearrangement uses TRBV6-5 and TRBJ2-7; unclear D gene. Trimming cost V 7 bases and J 6 bases, with 10 bases left between them. This CDR3 comprises 11 residues. CDR1 is MNHEY, CDR2 SVGAGI, per germline. The CDR3 protein is CASTYPGEQYF. For the CDR3, the DNA is TGTGCCAGCACCTACCCCGGCGAGCAGTACTTC.

This chain joins TRBV5-8 and TRBJ2-1, with 9 positions matching TRBD2. The trim removed 4 bases at V and 1 base at J, leaving 12 bases unmatched. CDR1 is SGHTS and CDR2 is YDEGEE in the germline V gene. The CDR3 runs 18 residues. The chain's CDR3 is CASSVIPGLARSYNEQFF. The CDR3 coding sequence is TGTGCCAGCAGCGTAATCCCGGGACTAGCTAGGTCCTACAATGAGCAGTTCTTC.

This clone was seen a single time. The chain recombines TRBV28 with TRBJ1-1; a possible D gene is TRBD1 (6 bases). V dropped 3 bases and J dropped 4 bases, with 12 bases sitting between them. The germline CDR1 and CDR2 sequences are MDHEN and SYDVKM. The CDR3 extends over 14 amino acids. The DNA for the CDR3 is TGTGCCAGCAGTTTGACAGGAACAAGCACTGAAGCTTTCTTT. Translated, it gives CASSLTGTSTEAFF.

The chain joins TRBV5-4 to TRBJ2-4; 16 bases align to TRBD2. The CDR3 length is 19 residues. Germline V gene data show CDR1 as SGHNT and CDR2 as YYREEE (reference sequence). Losses at the gene ends were 4 bases for V and 3 bases for J; bases not matched to a gene: 10. CDR3 sequence reads: CASSPWGLAGGRLKNIQYF. The CDR3 nucleotides read TGTGCCAGCAGCCCGTGGGGACTAGCGGGGGGGCGACTCAAAAACATTCAGTACTTC.

V is TRBV7-9 and J is TRBJ1-4; the D is unclear. V gave up 5 bases and J gave up 7 bases, with 5 bases separating them. Germline CDR1 is SEHNR and CDR2 is FQNEAQ (reference sequence). This CDR3 is 11 amino acids long. The DNA of the CDR3 is TGTGCCAGCAGCGCGCTTGAAAAACTGTTTTTT. Encoded protein: CASSALEKLFF. Using reference TRBV7-9 and TRBJ1-4 for the parts outside the CDR3, the full variable domain is DTGVSQNPRHKITKRGQNVTFRCDPISEHNRLYWYRQTLGQGPEFLTYFQNEAQLEKSRLLSDRFSAERPKGSFSTLEIQRTEQGDSAMYLCASSALEKLFFGSGTQLSVL.

J is TRBJ2-1 and V is TRBV28, with TRBD1 matching over 7 bases. The CDR3 extends over 16 amino acids. V lost 4 bases, J lost 2 bases, and 8 bases stayed unmatched. The germline V gene has CDR1 MDHEN and CDR2 SYDVKM. CDR3 sequence (DNA): TGTGCCAGCAGTTCCCTAACAGGGGCACCCTACAATGAGCAGTTCTTC. It translates to CASSSLTGAPYNEQFF.

The chain is built from TRBV19 and TRBJ2-3, with 7 bases fitting TRBD2. CDR3 size: 17 residues. Trimming removed 3 bases from V and 2 bases from J; junction bases left unmatched: 11. Germline loops: CDR1 LNHDA, CDR2 SQIVND (reference sequence). DNA for the CDR3: TGTGCCAGTAGTATTCCCAGGCGGGAGTTTGACACAGATACGCAGTATTTT. This gives the protein CASSIPRREFDTDTQYF.

V is TRBV29-1 and J is TRBJ2-5; 14 positions agree with TRBD2. Germline CDR1 and CDR2: SQVTM and ANQGSEA. V gave up 7 bases and J gave up 1 base; unmatched junction bases: 2. This CDR3 has 14 amino acids. The CDR3 loop is CSGGLAGGQETQYF. The CDR3, as DNA: TGCAGCGGAGGACTAGCGGGAGGCCAAGAGACCCAGTACTTC.

The V and J genes are TRBV19 and TRBJ1-5; 10 bases map to TRBD1. V was clipped by 4 bases and J by 4 bases; unmatched bases: 4. This CDR3 has 15 amino acids. The germline V gene encodes CDR1 LNHDA and CDR2 SQIVND (reference sequence). The CDR3 reads CASSTRTGGNQPQHF. CDR3 nucleotides: TGTGCCAGTAGTACCCGGACAGGGGGAAATCAGCCCCAGCATTTT. Full variable domain (remainder filled in from reference TRBV19 and TRBJ1-5): DGGITQSPKYLFRKEGQNVTLSCEQNLNHDAMYWYRQDPGQGLRLIYYSQIVNDFQKGDIAEGYSVSREKKESFPLTVTSAQKNPTAFYLCASSTRTGGNQPQHFGDGTRLSIL.

There are a few counts of this clone. This rearrangement joins TRBV2 to TRBJ1-1, with a possible D match to TRBD1 (6 bases). The V end was cut by 6 bases, the J end by 0 bases, with 11 bases between. The CDR3 is made up of 14 amino acids. Germline V gene lookup returns CDR1 SNHLY and CDR2 FYNNEI. CDR3 DNA: TGTGCCAGCAGCCTAACAGGGCTGAACACTGAAGCTTTCTTT. Protein product: CASSLTGLNTEAFF. Based on the CDR3 plus reference TRBV2 and TRBJ1-1, the full variable domain is EPEVTQTPSHQVTQMGQEVILRCVPISNHLYFYWYRQILGQKVEFLVSFYNNEISEKSEIFDDQFSVERPDGSNFTLKIRSTKLEDSAMYFCASSLTGLNTEAFFGQGTRLTVV.

This sequence joins TRBV5-8 and TRBJ1-1; maybe TRBD1 (5 bases). Trimming removed 2 bases from V and 4 bases from J, with 18 bases in between. CDR3 length: 16 amino acids. Germline assignment: CDR1 SGHTS and CDR2 YDEGEE. The CDR3 spells CASSLIHRGKGTEAFF. The CDR3 bases are TGTGCCAGCAGCTTAATTCACCGGGGGAAGGGCACTGAAGCTTTCTTT.

The CDR3 protein is CASSLAGTIEKLFF. CDR3 bases: TGTGCCAGCAGCTTAGCCGGGACAATAGAAAAACTGTTTTTT. J is TRBJ1-4 and V is TRBV7-9; weak D call: TRBD1 (6 bases). CDR3 length: 14 amino acids. With 0 bases removed from V and 8 bases from J, the gap between germline ends came to 10 bases. The germline gives CDR1 SEHNR, CDR2 FQNEAQ (reference sequence).